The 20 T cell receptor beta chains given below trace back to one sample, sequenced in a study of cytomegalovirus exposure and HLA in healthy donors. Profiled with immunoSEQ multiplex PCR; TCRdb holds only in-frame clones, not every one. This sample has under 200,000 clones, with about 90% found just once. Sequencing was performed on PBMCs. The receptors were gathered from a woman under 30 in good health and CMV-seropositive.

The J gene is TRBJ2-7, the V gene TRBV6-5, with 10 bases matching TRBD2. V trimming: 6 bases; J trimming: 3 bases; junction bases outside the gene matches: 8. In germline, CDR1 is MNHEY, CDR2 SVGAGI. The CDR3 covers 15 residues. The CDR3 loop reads CASSPGLAAIYEQYF. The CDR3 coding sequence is TGTGCCAGCAGCCCCGGACTAGCGGCGATCTACGAGCAGTACTTC.

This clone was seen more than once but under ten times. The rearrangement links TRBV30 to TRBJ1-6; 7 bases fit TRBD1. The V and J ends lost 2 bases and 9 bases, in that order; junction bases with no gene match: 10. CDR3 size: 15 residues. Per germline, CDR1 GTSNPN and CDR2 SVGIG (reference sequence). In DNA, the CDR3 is TGTGCCTGGAGTACAGGGGACATTAAGAGTTCACCCCTCCACTTT. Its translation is CAWSTGDIKSSPLHF.

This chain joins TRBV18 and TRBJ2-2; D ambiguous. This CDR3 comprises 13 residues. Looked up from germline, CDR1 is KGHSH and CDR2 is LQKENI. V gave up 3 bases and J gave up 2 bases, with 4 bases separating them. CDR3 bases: TGTGCCAGCTCACCGAGAAACACCGGGGAGCTGTTTTTT. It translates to CASSPRNTGELFF. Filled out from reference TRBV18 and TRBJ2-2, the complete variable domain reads NAGVMQNPRHLVRRRGQEARLRCSPMKGHSHVYWYRQLPEEGLKFMVYLQKENIIDESGMPKERFSAEFPKEGPSILRIQQVVRGDSAAYFCASSPRNTGELFFGEGSRLTVL.

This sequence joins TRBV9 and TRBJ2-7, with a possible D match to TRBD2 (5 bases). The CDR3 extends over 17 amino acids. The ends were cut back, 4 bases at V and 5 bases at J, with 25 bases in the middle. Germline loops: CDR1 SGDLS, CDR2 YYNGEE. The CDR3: CASSPHLSSRQLDEQYF. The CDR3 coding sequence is TGTGCCAGCAGCCCCCACCTCTCTAGCCGCCAACTGGACGAGCAGTACTTC.

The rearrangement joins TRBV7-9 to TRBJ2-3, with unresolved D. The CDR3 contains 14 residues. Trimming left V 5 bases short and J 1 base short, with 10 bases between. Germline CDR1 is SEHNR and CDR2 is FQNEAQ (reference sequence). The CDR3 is CASSNGRGTDTQYF. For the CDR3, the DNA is TGTGCCAGCAGCAACGGTAGAGGCACAGATACGCAGTATTTT.

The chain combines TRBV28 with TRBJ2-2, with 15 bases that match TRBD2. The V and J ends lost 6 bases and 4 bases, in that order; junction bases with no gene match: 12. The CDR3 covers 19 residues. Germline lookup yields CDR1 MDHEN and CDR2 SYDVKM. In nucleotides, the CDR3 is TGTGCCAGCAGATTACGGGGACTAGCGGGAGGCCGTGGCACCGGGGAGCTGTTTTTT. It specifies CASRLRGLAGGRGTGELFF.

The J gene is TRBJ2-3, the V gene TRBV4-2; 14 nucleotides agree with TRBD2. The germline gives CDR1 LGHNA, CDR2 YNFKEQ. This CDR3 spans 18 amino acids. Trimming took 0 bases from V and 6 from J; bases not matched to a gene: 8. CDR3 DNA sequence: TGTGCCAGCAGCCAAGACTTCGGACTAGCGGGGGGAGGGGATACGCAGTATTTT. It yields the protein CASSQDFGLAGGGDTQYF.

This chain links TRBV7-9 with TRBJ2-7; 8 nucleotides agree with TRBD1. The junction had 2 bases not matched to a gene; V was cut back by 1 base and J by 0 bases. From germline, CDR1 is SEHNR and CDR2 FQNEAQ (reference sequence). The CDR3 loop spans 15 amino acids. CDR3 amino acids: CASSLEGQVSYEQYF. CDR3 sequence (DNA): TGTGCCAGCAGCTTAGAGGGACAGGTCTCCTACGAGCAGTACTTC.

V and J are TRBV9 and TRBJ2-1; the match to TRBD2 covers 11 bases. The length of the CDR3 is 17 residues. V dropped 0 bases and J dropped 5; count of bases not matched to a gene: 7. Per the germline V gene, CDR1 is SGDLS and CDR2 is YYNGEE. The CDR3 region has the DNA TGTGCCAGCAGCGTAGGAGGTAGCGGGAGGGGAGACAATGAGCAGTTCTTC. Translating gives CASSVGGSGRGDNEQFF.

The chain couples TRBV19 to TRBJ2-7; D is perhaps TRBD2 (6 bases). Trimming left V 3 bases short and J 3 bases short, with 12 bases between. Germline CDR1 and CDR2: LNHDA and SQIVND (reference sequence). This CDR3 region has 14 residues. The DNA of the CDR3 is TGTGCCAGTAGTATCGCTGGGAGGTACTACGAGCAGTACTTC. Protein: CASSIAGRYYEQYF.

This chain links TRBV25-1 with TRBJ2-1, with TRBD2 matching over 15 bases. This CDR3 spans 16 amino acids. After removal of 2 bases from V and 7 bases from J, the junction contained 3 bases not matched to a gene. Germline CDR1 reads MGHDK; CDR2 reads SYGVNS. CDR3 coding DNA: TGTGCCAGCAGTGAAGGGACTAGCGGGAGGCGGAATGAGCAGTTCTTC. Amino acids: CASSEGTSGRRNEQFF.

CDR3: CASLLAGNNNEQFF. CDR3 in DNA: TGTGCCAGCTTACTAGCGGGGAATAACAATGAGCAGTTCTTC. V is TRBV6-1 and J is TRBJ2-1; 10 bases agree with TRBD2. CDR1 is MNHNS, CDR2 SASEGT, per germline. The CDR3 runs to 14 residues. After removal of 8 bases from V and 5 bases from J, the junction contained 6 bases not matched to a gene.

CDR3 amino acids: CASSLGLWGQGIPEAFF. The DNA of the CDR3 is TGTGCCAGCAGCTTAGGCCTTTGGGGACAGGGAATCCCTGAAGCTTTCTTT. This sequence joins TRBV13 and TRBJ1-1, with 9 bases that match TRBD1. The CDR3 covers 17 residues. Per germline, CDR1 PRHDT and CDR2 FYEKMQ (reference sequence). The ends lost 0 bases at V and 6 bases at J; junction bases unmatched: 11.

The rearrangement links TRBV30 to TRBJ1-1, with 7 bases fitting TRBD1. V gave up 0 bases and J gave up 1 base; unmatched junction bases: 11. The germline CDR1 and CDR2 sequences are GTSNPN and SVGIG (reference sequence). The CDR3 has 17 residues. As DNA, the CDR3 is TGTGCCTGGAGTGTACTCTTCGGGGCAGGGGGGAACACTGAAGCTTTCTTT. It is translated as CAWSVLFGAGGNTEAFF.

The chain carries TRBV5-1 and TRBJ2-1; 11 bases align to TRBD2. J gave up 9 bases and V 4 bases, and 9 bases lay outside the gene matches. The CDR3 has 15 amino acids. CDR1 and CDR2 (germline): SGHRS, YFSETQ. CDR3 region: CASSLLAGGGVEQFF. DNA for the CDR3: TGCGCCAGCAGCCTCCTAGCGGGGGGTGGTGTTGAGCAGTTCTTC.

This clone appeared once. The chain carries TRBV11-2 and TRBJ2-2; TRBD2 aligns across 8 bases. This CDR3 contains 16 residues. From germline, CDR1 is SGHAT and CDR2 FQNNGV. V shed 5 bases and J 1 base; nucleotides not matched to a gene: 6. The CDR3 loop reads CASSPKLAENTGELFF. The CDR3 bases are TGTGCCAGCAGCCCCAAACTAGCGGAGAACACCGGGGAGCTGTTTTTT.

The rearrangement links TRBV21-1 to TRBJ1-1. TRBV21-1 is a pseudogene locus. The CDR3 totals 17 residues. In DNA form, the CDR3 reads TGTGCCAGCAGCATTGGGACGTATCGGGGGGCGAACACTGAAGCTTTCTTT. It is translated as CASSIGTYRGANTEAFF.

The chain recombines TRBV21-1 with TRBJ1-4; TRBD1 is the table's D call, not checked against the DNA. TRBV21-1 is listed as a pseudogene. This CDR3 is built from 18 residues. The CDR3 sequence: CASSKDRQLEPSNEKLFF. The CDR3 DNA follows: TGTGCCAGCAGCAAAGATAGACAGCTCGAGCCGTCTAATGAAAAACTGTTTTTT.

The CDR3 nucleotides are TGTGCCAGCTCACGTATCGGACAGATGAACACTGAAGCTTTCTTT. This translates into CASSRIGQMNTEAFF. This rearrangement joins TRBV18 to TRBJ1-1, with D possibly TRBD1 on 6 matching bases. This CDR3 region has 15 residues. From germline, CDR1 is KGHSH and CDR2 LQKENI. Trimming left V 4 bases short and J 0 bases short, with 12 bases between.

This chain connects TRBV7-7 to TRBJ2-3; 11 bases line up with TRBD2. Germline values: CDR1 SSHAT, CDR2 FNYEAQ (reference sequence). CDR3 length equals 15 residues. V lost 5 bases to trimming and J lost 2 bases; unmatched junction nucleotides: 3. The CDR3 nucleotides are TGTGCCAGCAGCCGGGGACTAGCGGCCACAGATACGCAGTATTTT. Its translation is CASSRGLAATDTQYF.